The subject of this entry is one TCR beta chain. Per the original methods: Using reference gene primer amplification, nucleated cell counts were estimated. Here immunoSEQ multiplex PCR was the method, and the copy in TCRdb shows in-frame clones only, minus some. V and J calls and clone size come straight from that table; D and trimming were deduced from the DNA. This table has some 88,000 clones, about 91% appearing once. The CDR3 spans 12 residues. Germline V gene data show CDR1 as MNHEY and CDR2 as SVGAGI. The junction had 6 bases not matched to a gene; V was cut back by 5 bases and J by 12 bases. These data are taken from a study of blood T cell repertoires in COVID-19. About the study: Samples taken during acute and convalescent COVID-19 were collected in the United States, Italy and Spain. PBMCs, B-cell-depleted T cells, or T cells were the source of the cDNA or gDNA that made up the material.

The V gene is TRBV6-5, the J gene TRBJ2-2, with 7 bases that match TRBD1. Sequencing used peripheral blood. The source of this sequence is a human donor with active COVID-19. The donor label of this sample is uncertain. CDR3 protein: CASSRDRAQLFF. In nucleotides, the CDR3 is TGTGCCAGCAGTAGGGACAGAGCGCAGCTGTTTTTT.